This T cell receptor (beta chain) came from a study of shared T cell receptors in the human thymus. The repertoire was sequenced with immunoSEQ multiplex PCR; TCRdb's copy has only in-frame clones and lacks some. The table shows hundreds of thousands of clones, with 78% occurring only once. The CDR3 spans 18 residues. Germline CDR1 SGHAT, CDR2 FQNNGV. V shed 5 bases and J 4 bases; nucleotides not matched to a gene: 15. The same specimen was also included in a second study, on human thymus T cells.

This sequence joins TRBV11-2 and TRBJ2-5; TRBD2 agrees at 11 bases. Source material: thymocytes. The receptor comes from a boy younger than two with a congenital heart defect. The DNA of the CDR3 is TGTGCCAGCAGCCCCCAAGTACTAGCGGGAGATGAAGGAGAGACCCAGTACTTC. Translation: CASSPQVLAGDEGETQYF. The full variable domain, in which reference TRBV11-2 and TRBJ2-5 provide the parts outside the CDR3, is EAGVAQSPRYKIIEKRQSVAFWCNPISGHATLYWYQQILGQGPKLLIQFQNNGVVDDSQLPKDRFSAERLKGVDSTLKIQPAKLEDSAVYLCASSPQVLAGDEGETQYFGPGTRLLVL.